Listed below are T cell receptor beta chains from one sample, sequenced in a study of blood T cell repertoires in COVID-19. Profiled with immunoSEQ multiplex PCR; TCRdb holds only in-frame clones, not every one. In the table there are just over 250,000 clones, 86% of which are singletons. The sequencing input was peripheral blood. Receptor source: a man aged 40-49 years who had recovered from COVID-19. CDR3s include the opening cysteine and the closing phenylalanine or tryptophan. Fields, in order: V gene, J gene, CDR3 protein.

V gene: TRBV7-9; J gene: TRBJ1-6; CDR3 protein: CASSLWTGDNSPLHF
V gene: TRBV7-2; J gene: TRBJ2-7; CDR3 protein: CASNHDRGEQYF
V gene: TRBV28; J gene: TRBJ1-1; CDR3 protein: CASSKDRGMMNTEAFF
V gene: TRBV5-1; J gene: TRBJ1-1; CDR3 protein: CASSWRQGSTEAFF
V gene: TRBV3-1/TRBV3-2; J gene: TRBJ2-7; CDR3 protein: CASSPGGDRTYEQYF
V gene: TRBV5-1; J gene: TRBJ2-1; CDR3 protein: CASSLGLAGINEQFF
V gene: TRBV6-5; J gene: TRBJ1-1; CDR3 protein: CASSSSPTGGTTEAFF
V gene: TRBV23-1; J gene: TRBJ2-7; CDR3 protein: CASSQSCDRDNSYEQYF
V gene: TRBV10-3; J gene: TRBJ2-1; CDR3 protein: CAISDTSGGLYNEQFF
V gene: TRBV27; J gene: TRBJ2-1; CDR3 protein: CASSELATANEQFF